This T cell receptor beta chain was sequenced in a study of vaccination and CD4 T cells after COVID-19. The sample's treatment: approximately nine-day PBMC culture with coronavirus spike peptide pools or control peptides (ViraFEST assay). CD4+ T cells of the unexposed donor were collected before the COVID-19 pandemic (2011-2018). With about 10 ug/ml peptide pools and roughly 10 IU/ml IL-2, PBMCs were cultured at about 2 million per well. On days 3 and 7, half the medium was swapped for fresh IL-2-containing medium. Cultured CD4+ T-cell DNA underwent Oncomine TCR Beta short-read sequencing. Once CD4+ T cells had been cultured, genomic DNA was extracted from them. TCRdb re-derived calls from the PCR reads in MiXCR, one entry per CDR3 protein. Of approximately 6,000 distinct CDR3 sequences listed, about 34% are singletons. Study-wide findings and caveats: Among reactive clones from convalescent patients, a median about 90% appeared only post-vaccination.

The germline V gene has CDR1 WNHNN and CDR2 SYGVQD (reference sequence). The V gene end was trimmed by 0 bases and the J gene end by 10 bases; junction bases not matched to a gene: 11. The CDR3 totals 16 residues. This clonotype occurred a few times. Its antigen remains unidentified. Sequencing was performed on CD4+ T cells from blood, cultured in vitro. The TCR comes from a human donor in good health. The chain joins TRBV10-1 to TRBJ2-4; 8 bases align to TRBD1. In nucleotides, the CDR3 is TGCGCCAGCAGTGAGTCGACGACAGGGGTCTCACGGATTCAGTACTTC. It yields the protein CASSESTTGVSRIQYF.